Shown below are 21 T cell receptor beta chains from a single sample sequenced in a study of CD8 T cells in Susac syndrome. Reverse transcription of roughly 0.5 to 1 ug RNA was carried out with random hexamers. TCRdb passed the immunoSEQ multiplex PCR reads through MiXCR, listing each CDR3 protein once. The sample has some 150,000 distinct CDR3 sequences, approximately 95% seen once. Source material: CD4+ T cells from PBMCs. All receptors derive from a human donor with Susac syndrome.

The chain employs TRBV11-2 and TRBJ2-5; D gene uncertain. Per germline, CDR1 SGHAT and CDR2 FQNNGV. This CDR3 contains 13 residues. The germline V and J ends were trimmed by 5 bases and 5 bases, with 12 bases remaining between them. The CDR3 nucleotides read TGTGCCAGCAGCCAAAGTTTTGGCGAGACCCAGTACTTC. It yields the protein CASSQSFGETQYF.

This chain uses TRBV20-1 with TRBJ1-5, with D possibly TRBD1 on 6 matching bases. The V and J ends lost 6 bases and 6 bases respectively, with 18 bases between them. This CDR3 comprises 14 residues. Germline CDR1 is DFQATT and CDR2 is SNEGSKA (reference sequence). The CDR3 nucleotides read TGCAGTGCAAGGGGGGGCCCGGTGTCTCAGCCCCAGCATTTT. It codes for CSARGGPVSQPQHF.

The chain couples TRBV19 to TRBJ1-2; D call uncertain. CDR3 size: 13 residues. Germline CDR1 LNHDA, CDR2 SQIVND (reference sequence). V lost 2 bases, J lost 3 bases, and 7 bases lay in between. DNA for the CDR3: TGTGCCAGTAGTATAAATAGGGACTATGGCTACACCTTC. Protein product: CASSINRDYGYTF.

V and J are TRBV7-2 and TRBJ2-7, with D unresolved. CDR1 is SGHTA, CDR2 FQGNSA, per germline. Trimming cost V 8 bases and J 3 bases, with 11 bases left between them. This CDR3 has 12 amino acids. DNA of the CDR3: TGTGCCAGCTCCGGGCTGAGCTACGAGCAGTACTTC. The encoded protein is CASSGLSYEQYF.

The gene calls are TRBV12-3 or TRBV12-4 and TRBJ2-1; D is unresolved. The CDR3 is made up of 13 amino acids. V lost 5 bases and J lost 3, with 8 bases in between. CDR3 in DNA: TGTGCCAGCAGTACCCGGAGCTACAATGAGCAGTTCTTC. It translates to CASSTRSYNEQFF.

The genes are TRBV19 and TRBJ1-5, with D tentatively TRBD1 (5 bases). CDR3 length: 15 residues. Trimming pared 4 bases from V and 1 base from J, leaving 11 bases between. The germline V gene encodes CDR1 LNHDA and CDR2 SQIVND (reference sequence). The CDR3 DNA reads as TGTGCCAGTAGTACCACCCGACAGAGCAATCAGCCCCAGCATTTT. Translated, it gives CASSTTRQSNQPQHF.

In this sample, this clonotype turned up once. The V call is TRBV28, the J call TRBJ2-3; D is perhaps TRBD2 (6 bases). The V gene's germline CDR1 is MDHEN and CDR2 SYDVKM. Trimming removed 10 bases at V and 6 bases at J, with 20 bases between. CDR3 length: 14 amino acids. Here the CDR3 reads CATTGGLRRDTQYF. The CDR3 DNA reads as TGTGCCACCACTGGGGGACTTCGCCGGGATACGCAGTATTTT. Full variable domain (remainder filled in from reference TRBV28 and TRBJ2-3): DVKVTQSSRYLVKRTGEKVFLECVQDMDHENMFWYRQDPGLGLRLIYFSYDVKMKEKGDIPEGYSVSREKKERFSLILESASTNQTSMYLCATTGGLRRDTQYFGPGTRLTVL.

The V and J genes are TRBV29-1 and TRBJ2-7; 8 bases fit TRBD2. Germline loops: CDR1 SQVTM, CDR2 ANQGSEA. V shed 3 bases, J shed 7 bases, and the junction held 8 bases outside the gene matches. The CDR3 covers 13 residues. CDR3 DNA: TGCAGCGTTGACTCGGCGGGGGGTTTTGAGCAGTACTTC. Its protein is CSVDSAGGFEQYF.

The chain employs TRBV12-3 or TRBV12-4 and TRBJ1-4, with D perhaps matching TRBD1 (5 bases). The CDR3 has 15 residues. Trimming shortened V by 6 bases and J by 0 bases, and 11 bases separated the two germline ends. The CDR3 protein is CASSTGRTTNEKLFF. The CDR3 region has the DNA TGTGCCAGCAGCACGGGGCGTACAACTAATGAAAAACTGTTTTTT.

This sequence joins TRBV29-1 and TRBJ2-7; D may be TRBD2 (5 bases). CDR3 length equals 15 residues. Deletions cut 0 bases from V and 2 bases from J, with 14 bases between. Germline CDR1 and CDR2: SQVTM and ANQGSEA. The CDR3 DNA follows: TGCAGCGTTGAAGATCGGTGGCGGGCCCCCTACGAGCAGTACTTC. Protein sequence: CSVEDRWRAPYEQYF.

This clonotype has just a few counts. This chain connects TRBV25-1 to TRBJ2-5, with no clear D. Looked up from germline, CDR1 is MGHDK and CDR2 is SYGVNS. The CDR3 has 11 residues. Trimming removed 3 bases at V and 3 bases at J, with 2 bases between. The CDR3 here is CASSEEETQYF. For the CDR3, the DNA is TGTGCCAGCAGTGAGGAAGAGACCCAGTACTTC. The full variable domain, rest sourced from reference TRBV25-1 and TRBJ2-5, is EADIYQTPRYLVIGTGKKITLECSQTMGHDKMYWYQQDPGMELHLIHYSYGVNSTEKGDLSSESTVSRIRTEHFPLTLESARPSHTSQYLCASSEEETQYFGPGTRLLVL.

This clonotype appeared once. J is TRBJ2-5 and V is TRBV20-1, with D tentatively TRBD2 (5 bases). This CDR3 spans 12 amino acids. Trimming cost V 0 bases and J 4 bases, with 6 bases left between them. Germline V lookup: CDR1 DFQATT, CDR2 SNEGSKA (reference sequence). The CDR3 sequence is CSARDEGETQYF. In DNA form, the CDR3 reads TGCAGTGCTAGAGATGAGGGAGAGACCCAGTACTTC.

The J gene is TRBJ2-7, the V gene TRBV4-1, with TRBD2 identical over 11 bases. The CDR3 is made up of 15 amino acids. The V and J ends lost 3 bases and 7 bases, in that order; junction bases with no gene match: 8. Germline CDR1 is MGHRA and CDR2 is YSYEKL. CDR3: CASSHEDSGRGEQYF. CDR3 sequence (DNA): TGCGCCAGCAGCCATGAGGATAGCGGGAGGGGAGAGCAGTACTTC.

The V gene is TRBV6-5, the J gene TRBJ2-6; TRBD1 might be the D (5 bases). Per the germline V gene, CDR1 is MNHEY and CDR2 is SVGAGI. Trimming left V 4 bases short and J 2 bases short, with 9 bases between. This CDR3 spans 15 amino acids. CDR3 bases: TGTGCCAGCAGTTCTTCAGGGACTGGGGCCAACGTCCTGACTTTC. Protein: CASSSSGTGANVLTF.

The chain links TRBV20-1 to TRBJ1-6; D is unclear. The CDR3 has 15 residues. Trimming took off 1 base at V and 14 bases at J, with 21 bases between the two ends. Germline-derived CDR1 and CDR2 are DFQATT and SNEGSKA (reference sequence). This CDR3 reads CSARVGSKGRVALHF. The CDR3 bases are TGCAGTGCTAGAGTCGGCAGTAAGGGAAGAGTGGCCCTCCACTTT.

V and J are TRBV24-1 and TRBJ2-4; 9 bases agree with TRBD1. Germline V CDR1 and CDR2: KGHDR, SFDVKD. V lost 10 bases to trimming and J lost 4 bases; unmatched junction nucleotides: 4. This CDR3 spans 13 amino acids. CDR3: CATSGTGKNIQYF. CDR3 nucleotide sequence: TGTGCCACTTCCGGGACAGGGAAAAACATTCAGTACTTC.

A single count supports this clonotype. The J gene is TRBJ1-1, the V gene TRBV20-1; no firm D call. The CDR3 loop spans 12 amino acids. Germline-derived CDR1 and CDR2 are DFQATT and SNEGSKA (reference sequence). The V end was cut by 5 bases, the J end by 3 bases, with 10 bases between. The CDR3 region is CSAFRGDTEAFF. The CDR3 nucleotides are TGCAGTGCTTTCCGCGGGGACACTGAAGCTTTCTTT.

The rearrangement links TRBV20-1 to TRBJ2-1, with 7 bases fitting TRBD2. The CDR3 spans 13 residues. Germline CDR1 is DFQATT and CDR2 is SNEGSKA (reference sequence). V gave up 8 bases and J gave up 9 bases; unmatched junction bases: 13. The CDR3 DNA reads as TGCAGTTGGTCCAGCGGGATTGGGGTTGAGCAGTTCTTC. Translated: CSWSSGIGVEQFF.

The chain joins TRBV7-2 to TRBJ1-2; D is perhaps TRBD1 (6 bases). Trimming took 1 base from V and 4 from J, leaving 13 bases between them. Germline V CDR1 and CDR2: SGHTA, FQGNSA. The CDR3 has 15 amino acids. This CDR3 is CASSLGGGGGYGYTF. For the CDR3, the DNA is TGTGCCAGCAGCTTAGGTGGTGGGGGCGGCTATGGCTACACCTTC.

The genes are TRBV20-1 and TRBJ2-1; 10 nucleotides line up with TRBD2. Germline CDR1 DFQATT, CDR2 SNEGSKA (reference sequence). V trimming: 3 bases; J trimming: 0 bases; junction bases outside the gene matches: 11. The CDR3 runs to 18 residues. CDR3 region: CSASEGGSGRNSYNEQFF. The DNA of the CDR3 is TGCAGTGCTAGTGAGGGGGGTAGCGGGAGGAACTCCTACAATGAGCAGTTCTTC.

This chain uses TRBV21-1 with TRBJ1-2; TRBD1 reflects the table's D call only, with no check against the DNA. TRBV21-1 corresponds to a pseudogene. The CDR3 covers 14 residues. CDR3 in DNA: TGTGCCAGCAGCAAAGAGGGCAGCCCGGACGGCTACACCTTC. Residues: CASSKEGSPDGYTF.